This T cell receptor (beta chain) was obtained from a study of identifying expanded T cells in peripheral blood. Here immunoSEQ multiplex PCR was the method, and the copy in TCRdb shows in-frame clones only, minus some. The data hold around 57,000 clones, with over 75% observed a single time. This clone was observed once. CDR1 is SGDLS, CDR2 YYNGEE, per germline. With 0 bases removed from V and 2 bases from J, the gap between germline ends came to 8 bases. The CDR3 is 14 residues long. This sequence joins TRBV9 and TRBJ1-1; D unresolved. The sample consisted of blood. The receptor was isolated from a person aged 18-69 years in good health. In DNA form, the CDR3 reads TGTGCCAGCAGCGTAGATCTCTTTAACACTGAAGCTTTCTTT. Translated, it gives CASSVDLFNTEAFF.